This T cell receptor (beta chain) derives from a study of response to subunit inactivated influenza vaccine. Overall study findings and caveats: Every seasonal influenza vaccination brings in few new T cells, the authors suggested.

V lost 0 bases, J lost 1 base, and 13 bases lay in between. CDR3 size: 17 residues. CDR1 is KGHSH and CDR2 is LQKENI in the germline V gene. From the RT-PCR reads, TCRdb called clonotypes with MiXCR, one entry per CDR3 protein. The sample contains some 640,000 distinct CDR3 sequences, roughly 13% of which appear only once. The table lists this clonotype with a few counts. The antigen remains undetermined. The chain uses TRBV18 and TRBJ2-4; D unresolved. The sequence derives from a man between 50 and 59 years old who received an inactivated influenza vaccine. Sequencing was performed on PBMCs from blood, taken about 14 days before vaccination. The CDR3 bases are TGTGCCAGCTCACCACCGGAAAGGGCTGATGCCAAAAACATTCAGTACTTC. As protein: CASSPPERADAKNIQYF.